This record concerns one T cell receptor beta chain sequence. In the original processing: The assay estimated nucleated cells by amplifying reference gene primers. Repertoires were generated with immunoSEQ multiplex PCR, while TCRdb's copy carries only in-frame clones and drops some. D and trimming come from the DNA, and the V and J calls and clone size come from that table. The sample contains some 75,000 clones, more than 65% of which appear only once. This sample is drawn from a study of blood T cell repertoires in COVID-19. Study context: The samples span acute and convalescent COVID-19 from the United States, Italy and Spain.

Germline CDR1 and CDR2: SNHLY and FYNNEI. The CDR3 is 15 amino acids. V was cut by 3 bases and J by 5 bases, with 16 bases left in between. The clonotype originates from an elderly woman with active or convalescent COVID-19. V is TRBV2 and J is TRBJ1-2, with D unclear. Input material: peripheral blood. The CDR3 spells CASSDRREGGYGYTF. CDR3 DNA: TGTGCCAGCAGTGATCGTAGGGAGGGAGGGTATGGCTACACCTTC.